These T cell receptor beta chains were read from a single sample in a study of shared clonotypes between healthy human individuals. Some clones are missing from TCRdb's copy, which holds only in-frame ones; the method was immunoSEQ multiplex PCR. The table shows 2 million to 3 million clones, with 80% to 95% occurring only once. Sequences were obtained from naive CD4+ T cells from PBMCs. The receptors were sampled from a young man in good health. Some clones in this sample may be carry-over from other donors' samples. The conserved cysteine and the conserved F or W are not part of the CDR3 here. The order of the fields is CDR3 protein, J gene, V gene, clone size. The size entry is marked missing in some rows and otherwise reads once, few, many or a size class.

CDR3: ASSLLWETEAF
J: TRBJ1-1
V: TRBV19
size: NA

CDR3: SVVPLSGANVLT
J: TRBJ2-6
V: TRBV29-1
size: NA

CDR3: ASSRDRGQGQPQH
J: TRBJ1-5
V: TRBV6-5
size: NA

CDR3: SAIAQRTTGELF
J: TRBJ2-2
V: TRBV29-1
size: NA

CDR3: ASSLGSGVNTGELF
J: TRBJ2-2
V: TRBV7-3
size: NA

CDR3: ASSLGVPLNQPQH
J: TRBJ1-5
V: TRBV7-8
size: NA

CDR3: ASSLSQGVSYEQY
J: TRBJ2-7
V: TRBV7-8
size: NA

CDR3: ASSGKQADSGNTIY
J: TRBJ1-3
V: TRBV6-6
size: NA

CDR3: AISEFKPDNEQF
J: TRBJ2-1
V: TRBV10-3
size: NA

CDR3: SVEEYGSGTQETQY
J: TRBJ2-5
V: TRBV29-1
size: NA

CDR3: ASSLGGGEAF
J: TRBJ1-1
V: TRBV11-3
size: NA

CDR3: ASSNKQGYGYT
J: TRBJ1-2
V: TRBV5-4
size: NA

CDR3: ASSPGQGTGYT
J: TRBJ1-2
V: TRBV18
size: NA

CDR3: ATSRDPGGQTGELF
J: TRBJ2-2
V: TRBV15
size: NA

CDR3: ASSQYLSGTDSYEQY
J: TRBJ2-7
V: TRBV4-2
size: few

CDR3: ASRLPGRDGYT
J: TRBJ1-2
V: TRBV6-5
size: NA

CDR3: ASSLNRGNYEQY
J: TRBJ2-7
V: TRBV6-5
size: NA

CDR3: ASSYYGTSGSTDTQY
J: TRBJ2-3
V: TRBV5-1
size: NA

CDR3: ASSWQRDQPQH
J: TRBJ1-5
V: TRBV7-8
size: NA

CDR3: ASSGNKATEAF
J: TRBJ1-1
V: TRBV6-5
size: NA

CDR3: ASSAQAGSSYEQY
J: NA
V: TRBV9
size: NA

CDR3: ASRSRQFQETQY
J: TRBJ2-5
V: TRBV10-2
size: NA

CDR3: ASSLGTSGRVLGDTQY
J: TRBJ2-3
V: TRBV11-2
size: NA

CDR3: ASSLWDRGQETQY
J: TRBJ2-5
V: TRBV7-6
size: few

CDR3: ASSLGSGVNSPLH
J: TRBJ1-6
V: TRBV7-9
size: NA

CDR3: ASSELGRIYYGYT
J: TRBJ1-2
V: TRBV6-1
size: NA

CDR3: ASSVIRTVLNTGELF
J: TRBJ2-2
V: TRBV11-2
size: NA

CDR3: ASSPKQGITYEQY
J: TRBJ2-7
V: TRBV27
size: NA

CDR3: ASRERRKTGELF
J: TRBJ2-2
V: TRBV2
size: once

CDR3: ASVLFPVASGNPYNEQF
J: TRBJ2-1
V: TRBV7-2
size: NA

CDR3: ASSRGTSGIGEQF
J: TRBJ2-1
V: TRBV6-6
size: NA

CDR3: ASSSGLAGELF
J: TRBJ2-2
V: TRBV11-1
size: NA

CDR3: ASSFPSGRGHEQF
J: TRBJ2-1
V: TRBV27
size: NA

CDR3: ASSWRTGGTEAF
J: TRBJ1-1
V: TRBV5-8
size: NA

CDR3: ASSLGEGREKLF
J: TRBJ1-4
V: TRBV11-2
size: NA

CDR3: ASSPSVIRASGELF
J: TRBJ2-2
V: TRBV4-3
size: NA

CDR3: ASSSLGGSGTEAF
J: TRBJ1-1
V: TRBV5-6
size: once

CDR3: ASSDGLSTHEQY
J: TRBJ2-7
V: TRBV9
size: NA

CDR3: ASSEKGLGTYNEQF
J: TRBJ2-1
V: TRBV2
size: NA

CDR3: ASSVDPVISKGGYNEQF
J: TRBJ2-1
V: TRBV9
size: NA

CDR3: ASSSRTSGNLFETQY
J: TRBJ2-5
V: TRBV11-1
size: NA

CDR3: ASSGDGTSVFQY
J: TRBJ2-7
V: TRBV9
size: NA

CDR3: ASSLPGYRTGLAMDYEQY
J: TRBJ2-7
V: TRBV7-6
size: NA